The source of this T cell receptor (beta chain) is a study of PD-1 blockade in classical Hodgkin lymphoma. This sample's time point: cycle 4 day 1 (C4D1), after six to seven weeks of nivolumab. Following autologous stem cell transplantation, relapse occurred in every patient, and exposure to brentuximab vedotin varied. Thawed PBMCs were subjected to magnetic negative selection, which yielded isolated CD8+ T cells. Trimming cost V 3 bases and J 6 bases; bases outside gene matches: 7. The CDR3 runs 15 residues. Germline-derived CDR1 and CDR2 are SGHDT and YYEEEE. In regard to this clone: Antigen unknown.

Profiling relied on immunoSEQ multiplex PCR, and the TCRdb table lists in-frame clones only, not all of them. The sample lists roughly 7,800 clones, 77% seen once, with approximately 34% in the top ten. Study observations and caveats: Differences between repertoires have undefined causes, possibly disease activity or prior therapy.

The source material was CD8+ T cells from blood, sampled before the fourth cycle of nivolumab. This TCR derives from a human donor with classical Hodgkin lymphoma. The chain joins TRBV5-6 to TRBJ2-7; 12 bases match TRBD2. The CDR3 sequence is CASSYSSGGAVEQYF. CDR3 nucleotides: TGTGCCAGCAGCTATTCTAGCGGGGGGGCCGTCGAGCAGTACTTC. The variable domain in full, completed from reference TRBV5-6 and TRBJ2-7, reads DAGVTQSPTHLIKTRGQQVTLRCSPKSGHDTVSWYQQALGQGPQFIFQYYEEEERQRGNFPDRFSGHQFPNYSSELNVNALLLGDSALYLCASSYSSGGAVEQYFGPGTRLTVT.